This T cell receptor (beta chain) comes out of a study of T cell responses to AZD1222 COVID-19 vaccine. Study-level results: Only after the peak T cell response were repertoires sampled. Recipients of AZD1222 seropositive at baseline numbered only six or seven. Most donors were white British, females outnumbered males, and clonal diversity was possibly underestimated.

Germline-derived CDR1 and CDR2 are KGHSH and LQKENI. V trimming: 6 bases; J trimming: 3 bases; junction bases outside the gene matches: 4. The CDR3 has 15 amino acids. Sequenced by immunoSEQ multiplex PCR; TCRdb stores in-frame clones only, minus some. This sample lists more than 110,000 clones; its ten largest clones have under 2.5%. As for this clone: Its antigen is still unknown.

This receptor was obtained from an adult in good health. The chain links TRBV18 to TRBJ2-2; 10 bases map to TRBD2. Material for sequencing was peripheral blood. Here the CDR3 reads CASSLTSGYTGELFF. CDR3 DNA: TGTGCCAGCTCCCTGACTAGCGGGTACACCGGGGAGCTGTTTTTT.